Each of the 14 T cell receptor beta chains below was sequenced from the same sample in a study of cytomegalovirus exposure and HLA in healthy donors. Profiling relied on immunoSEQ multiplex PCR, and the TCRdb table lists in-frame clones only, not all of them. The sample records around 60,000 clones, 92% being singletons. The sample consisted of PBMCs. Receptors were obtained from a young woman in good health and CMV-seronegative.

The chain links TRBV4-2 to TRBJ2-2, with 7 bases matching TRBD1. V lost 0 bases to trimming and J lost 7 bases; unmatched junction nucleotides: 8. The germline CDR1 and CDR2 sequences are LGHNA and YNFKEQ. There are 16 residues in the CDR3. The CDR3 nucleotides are TGTGCCAGCAGCCAAGAAGGGCAGGGGGTCGTCGGGGAGCTGTTTTTT. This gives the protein CASSQEGQGVVGELFF.

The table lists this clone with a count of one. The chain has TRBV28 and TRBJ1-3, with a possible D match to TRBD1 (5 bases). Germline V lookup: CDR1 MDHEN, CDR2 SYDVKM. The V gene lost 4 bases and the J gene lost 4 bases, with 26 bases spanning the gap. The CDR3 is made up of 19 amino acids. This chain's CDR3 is CASSYPPQVPDSTGNTIYF. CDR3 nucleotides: TGTGCCAGCAGTTATCCTCCACAGGTTCCCGACTCAACCGGAAACACCATATATTTT.

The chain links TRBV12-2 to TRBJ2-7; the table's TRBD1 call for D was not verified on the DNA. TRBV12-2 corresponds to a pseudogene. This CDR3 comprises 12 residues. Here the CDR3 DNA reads TGTGCAAGTCGCTTACCAGGGTGCAAGCAGTACTTC. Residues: CASRLPGCKQYF.

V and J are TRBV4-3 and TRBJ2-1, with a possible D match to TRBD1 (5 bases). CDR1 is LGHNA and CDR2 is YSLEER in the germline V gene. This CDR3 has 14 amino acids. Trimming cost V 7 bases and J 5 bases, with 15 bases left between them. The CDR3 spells CASTVGVWDNEQFF. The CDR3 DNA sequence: TGCGCCAGCACCGTAGGGGTTTGGGACAATGAGCAGTTCTTC.

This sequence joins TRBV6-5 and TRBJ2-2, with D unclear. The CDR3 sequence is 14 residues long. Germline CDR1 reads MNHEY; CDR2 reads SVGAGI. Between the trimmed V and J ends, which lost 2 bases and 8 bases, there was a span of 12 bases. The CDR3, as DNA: TGTGCCAGCAGTTACGACTCTTCGGCTGGGGAGCTGTTTTTT. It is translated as CASSYDSSAGELFF.

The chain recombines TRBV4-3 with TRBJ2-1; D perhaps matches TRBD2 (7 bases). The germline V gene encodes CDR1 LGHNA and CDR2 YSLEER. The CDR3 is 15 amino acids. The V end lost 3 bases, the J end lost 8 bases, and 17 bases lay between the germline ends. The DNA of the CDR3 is TGCGCCAGCAGCCACGCAGCCCTGCGGGGGCATGAGCAGTTCTTC. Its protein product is CASSHAALRGHEQFF.

The CDR3 loop is CASSHQGGRGYTF. In DNA form, the CDR3 reads TGTGCCAGCAGTCACCAGGGTGGTCGTGGCTACACCTTC. The rearrangement joins TRBV6-6 to TRBJ1-2; a weak D match, TRBD1 (5 bases). The germline V gene has CDR1 MNHNY and CDR2 SVGAGI (reference sequence). This CDR3 is built from 13 residues. Trimming cost V 5 bases and J 7 bases, with 14 bases left between them.

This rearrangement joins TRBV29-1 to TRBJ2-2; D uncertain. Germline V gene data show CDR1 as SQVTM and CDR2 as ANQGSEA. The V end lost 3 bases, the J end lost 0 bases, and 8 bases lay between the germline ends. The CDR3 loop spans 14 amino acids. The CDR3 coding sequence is TGCAGCGTTGACAGACACGCGAACACCGGGGAGCTGTTTTTT. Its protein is CSVDRHANTGELFF.

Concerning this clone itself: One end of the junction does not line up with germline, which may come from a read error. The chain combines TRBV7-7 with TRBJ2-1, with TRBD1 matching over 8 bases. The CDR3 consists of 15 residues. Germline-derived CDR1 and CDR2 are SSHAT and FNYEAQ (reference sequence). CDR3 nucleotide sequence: TGTGCTAGCAGCCCGGGGCAGGGGGCGCGGAATGAGCAGTTCTTC. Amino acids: CASSPGQGARNEQFF.

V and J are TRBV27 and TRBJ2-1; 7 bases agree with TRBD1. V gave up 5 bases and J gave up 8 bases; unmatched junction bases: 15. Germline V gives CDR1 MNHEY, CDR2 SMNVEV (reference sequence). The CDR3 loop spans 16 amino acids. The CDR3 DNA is TGTGCCAGCAGTCCGTACAGGGGTGGGCTAGAGGATGAGCAGTTCTTC. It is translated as CASSPYRGGLEDEQFF.

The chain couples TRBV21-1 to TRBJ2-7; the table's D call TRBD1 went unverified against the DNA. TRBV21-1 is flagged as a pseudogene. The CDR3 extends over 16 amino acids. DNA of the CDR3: TGTGCCAGCAGCAGGGTCGACAGGGCAATCACCTACGAGCAGTACTTC. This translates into CASSRVDRAITYEQYF.

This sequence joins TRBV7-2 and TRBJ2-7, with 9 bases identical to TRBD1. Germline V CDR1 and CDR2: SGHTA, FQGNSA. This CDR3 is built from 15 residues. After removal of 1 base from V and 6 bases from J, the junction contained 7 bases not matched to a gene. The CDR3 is CASSLEGQGSAEQYF. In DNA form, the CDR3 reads TGTGCCAGCAGCTTAGAAGGACAGGGGTCCGCCGAGCAGTACTTC.

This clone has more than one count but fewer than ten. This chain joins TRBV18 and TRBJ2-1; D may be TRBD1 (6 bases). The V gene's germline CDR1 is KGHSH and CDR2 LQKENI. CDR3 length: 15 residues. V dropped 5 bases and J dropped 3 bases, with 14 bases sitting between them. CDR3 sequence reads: CASSSNLQGYNEQFF. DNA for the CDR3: TGTGCCAGCTCAAGTAATCTACAGGGCTACAATGAGCAGTTCTTC.

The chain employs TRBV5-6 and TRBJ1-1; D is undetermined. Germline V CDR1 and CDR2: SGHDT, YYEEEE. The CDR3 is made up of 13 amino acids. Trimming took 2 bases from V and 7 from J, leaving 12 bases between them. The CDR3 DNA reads TGTGCCAGCAGCTTTAGCCGGGGTATTGAAGCTTTCTTT. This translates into CASSFSRGIEAFF. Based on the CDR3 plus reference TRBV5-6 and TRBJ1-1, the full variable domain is DAGVTQSPTHLIKTRGQQVTLRCSPKSGHDTVSWYQQALGQGPQFIFQYYEEEERQRGNFPDRFSGHQFPNYSSELNVNALLLGDSALYLCASSFSRGIEAFFGQGTRLTVV.